The 3 T cell receptor beta chains presented below share a single source sample, sequenced in a study of blood T cell repertoires in COVID-19. Libraries were prepared by immunoSEQ multiplex PCR; TCRdb keeps only in-frame clonotypes and omits some of them. The top ten hold 11% of the sample, which has 310,000 or so clones, roughly 90% seen once. Sequences were obtained from peripheral blood. These receptors were taken from a woman in her twenties or thirties with COVID-19, enrolled during active disease.

The chain combines TRBV6-2 or TRBV6-3 with TRBJ2-5; 7 positions agree with TRBD1. Germline V gives CDR1 MNHEY, CDR2 SVGEGT. The J segment lost 6 bases and the V segment lost 5 bases, leaving 12 bases of the junction unmatched. CDR3 length equals 15 residues. The CDR3 protein is CASSQTPTGQKTQYF. The CDR3 DNA is TGTGCCAGCAGTCAGACACCGACAGGGCAAAAGACCCAGTACTTC.

The rearrangement uses TRBV19 and TRBJ2-2, with 9 bases aligning to TRBD1. The V and J ends lost 4 bases and 0 bases, in that order; junction bases with no gene match: 3. The CDR3 has 16 amino acids. Germline assignment: CDR1 LNHDA and CDR2 SQIVND (reference sequence). CDR3 nucleotides: TGTGCCAGTAGTACTGGGACAGGGACGAACACCGGGGAGCTGTTTTTT. This gives the protein CASSTGTGTNTGELFF.

The rearrangement links TRBV20-1 to TRBJ2-1, with TRBD2 identical over 8 bases. V trimming: 3 bases; J trimming: 5 bases; junction bases outside the gene matches: 9. This CDR3 spans 15 amino acids. Germline CDR1 is DFQATT and CDR2 is SNEGSKA (reference sequence). The CDR3 here is CSASSSGNIDNEQFF. The CDR3 DNA sequence: TGCAGTGCTAGTAGTAGCGGGAATATCGACAATGAGCAGTTCTTC.